This T cell receptor beta chain was captured in a study of blood T cell repertoires in COVID-19. Turning to the study itself: Material from acute and convalescent COVID-19 was sourced from the United States, Italy and Spain. Nucleic acid was either cDNA or gDNA, and it came from T cells, B-cell-depleted T cells, or PBMCs.

This CDR3 has 16 residues. V shed 2 bases, J shed 4 bases, and the junction held 7 bases outside the gene matches. The V gene's germline CDR1 is SGDLS and CDR2 YYNGEE. Authors' processing steps: Using reference gene primer amplification, nucleated cell counts were estimated. Sequencing was performed with immunoSEQ multiplex PCR; in TCRdb, only in-frame clones are kept and a portion is missing. V and J calls and clone size are copied from that table; D and trimming were computed from the DNA. The table lists 200,000 to 250,000 clones, about 83% of them singletons. Seattle's enrolled individuals joined amid active infection and were then monitored longitudinally.

The rearrangement uses TRBV9 and TRBJ1-3, with 9 bases aligning to TRBD1. The sequencing sample was made of peripheral blood. This TCR came from a woman aged 25 to 45 with COVID-19, enrolled during active disease. This chain's CDR3 is CASSVDEDRGGNTIYF. The CDR3 coding sequence is TGTGCCAGCAGCGTGGATGAGGACAGGGGAGGAAACACCATATATTTT.